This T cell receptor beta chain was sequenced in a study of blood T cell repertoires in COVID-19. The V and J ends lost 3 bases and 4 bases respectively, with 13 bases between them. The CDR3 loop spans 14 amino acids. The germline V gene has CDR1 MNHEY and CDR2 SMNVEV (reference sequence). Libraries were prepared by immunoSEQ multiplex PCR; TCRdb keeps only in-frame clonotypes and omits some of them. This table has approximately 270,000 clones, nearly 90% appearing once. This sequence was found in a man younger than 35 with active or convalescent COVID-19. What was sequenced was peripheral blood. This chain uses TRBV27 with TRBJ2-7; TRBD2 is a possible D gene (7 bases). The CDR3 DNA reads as TGTGCCAGCAGTTTCGAGGGGGGGACATACGAGCAGTACTTC. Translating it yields CASSFEGGTYEQYF.